The present T cell receptor (beta chain) was sequenced within a study of graft-versus-host responses after intestinal transplantation. In the study overall: After anti-thymocyte globulin induction, recipients took tacrolimus and steroids for around 3 years. Notes on the study in general: The marrow of recipients harbored GvH clones, and ileum or blood showed some of them first. Early declines in HvG clones that occurred post-transplant were associated with peak circulating GvH clone levels.

The CDR3 contains 15 residues. The germline V gene has CDR1 SGDLS and CDR2 YYNGEE. Unmatched junction bases numbered 2, after V lost 0 bases and J lost 0 bases. About this clone: The antigen remains unidentified.

Sequenced by immunoSEQ multiplex PCR; TCRdb stores in-frame clones only, minus some. The sample holds about 97,000 clones, roughly 90% seen once. The V call is TRBV9, the J call TRBJ2-7; 8 positions agree with TRBD1. The sequencing here drew on PBMCs, taken approximately 420 days after intestinal transplant. The sequence was collected from a human patient who received an intestinal transplant, so some T cells may come from the graft donor. The CDR3 DNA reads as TGTGCCAGCAGCGTAGCGCAGGGGGCCTCCTACGAGCAGTACTTC. Amino acids: CASSVAQGASYEQYF.